The T cell receptor (beta chain) under discussion was sequenced for a study of regulatory T cells in long-lasting Graves disease (dated by TCRdb to 2020 to 2022). Describing the broader study: Patients with newly diagnosed Graves' disease had been on antithyroid drugs for under 3 months. The study was registered as a clinical trial and conducted in China. Persistent Graves' disease patients were compared with newly diagnosed Graves' disease patients by peripheral blood TCR sequencing and RNA sequencing. A total of 35 or so samples were covered by TCR sequencing, comprising approximately 13 persistent and around 20 newly diagnosed Graves' disease patients.

The method was multiplex PCR. This sample was sequenced with an Illumina HiSeq 4000. iRepertoire HTBI primers and Arm-PCR amplification of CDR3 regions were used to construct TCR beta libraries. Gel purification was performed on PCR products prior to sequencing. As for the authors' bioinformatics: A total of fewer than 80 TRBV and 14 TRBJ segments were identified across samples and were used for gene usage analysis of CDR3 amino acid clonotypes. Filtered high-quality paired reads were merged into contigs using COPE and FqMerger. BLAST was used to align contigs to IMGT TRBV, TRBD and TRBJ reference genes, and CDR3 was defined according to IMGT. Any clonotype with a frequency above 0.1% was classified as a highly expanded clone. Shannon entropy served as the measure of repertoire diversity, while the Gini coefficient captured V-J evenness. A clonotype found in more than one individual was treated as public. Through fastp at Q25 and MiXCR, TCRdb rebuilt clones from the public reads, retaining in-frame beta chains. Rows with one shared CDR3 protein collapse into an entry with the most common genes and DNA. For this entry, the V and J calls and clone size follow TCRdb and not the study's own pipeline. Within this sample are hundreds of thousands of distinct CDR3 sequences, with less than 20% of them counted one time only. The ten largest account for approximately 18% of the sample.

The paper's findings and limits, for the study overall: Preferential use of TRBV28, TRBJ1-2 and TRBJ2-5 was observed in persistent disease, whereas TRBV20-1 and TRBJ2-1 were favored in newly diagnosed disease. The study examined only peripheral blood because the primary lesion, thyroid tissue, could not be accessed. Sequencing and analysis were limited to the TCR beta chain. More public clonotypes were shared among persistent patients (2,741) than among newly diagnosed patients (over 900). The authors noted that the small sample size was a limitation that may lower accuracy. Lower TCR Shannon entropy and fewer highly expanded clones were observed in persistent Graves' disease patients than in newly diagnosed patients, which suggested clonal expansion.

Sample time point, as interpreted from the label and publication: newly diagnosed GD, antithyroid drugs for less than 3 months. For both TCR sequencing and RNA sequencing, RNA was extracted from PBMCs in TRIzol. The diagnosis of Graves' disease followed American Thyroid Association guidelines. Patients for the study were recruited at an endocrinology department in Xi'an, China. Each patient gave 8.5 to 9.5 milliliters of peripheral blood, collected in an EDTA anticoagulant tube. Ficoll Paque Plus density gradient separation was used to isolate PBMCs, and no further T cell sorting was performed. An Agilent 2100 Bioanalyzer and agarose gel were used to assess RNA quality, and a NanoDrop 2000 was used to measure RNA concentration. This clonotype was observed a handful of times. Its binding antigen is unknown. The junction departs from the called germline gene at one end, perhaps through a read error.

CDR1 is given as SSHAT and CDR2 as FNYEAQ, both from the germline V gene (reference sequence). There are 13 amino acids in the CDR3, from cysteine to phenylalanine inclusive. Kept here is only the CDR3 DNA, which spans 39 bases and is read in frame from base 1. The sample also formed part of further work on T cells in Graves' hyperthyroidism and ophthalmopathy. The second study also describes: Stable Graves' hyperthyroidism was defined as no progression to ophthalmopathy during 18 months of follow-up. Hyperthyroidism patients were newly diagnosed, had a disease duration of under 2 months, and were aged 18 to 65 years. Patients with uncontrolled infections, other autoimmune diseases, pregnancy or lactation were excluded. Diagnoses were based on clinical symptoms, serum thyroxine and TRAb, thyroid ultrasound and orbital computed tomography. A first-round RT-PCR of the TCR CDR3 used the HTBI primer set with the Qiagen OneStep RT-PCR kit. Most expanded thyroid clonotypes (frequency above 0.001) were also detected in blood, suggesting blood repertoires may reflect thyroid immune responses. A model built on a 13 V-J signature distinguished ophthalmopathy from stable hyperthyroidism, reaching around 87% sensitivity and around 81% specificity in cross-validation and 80%/75% in testing. During validation, the model predicted progression to ophthalmopathy a median of around 6 months ahead of onset, with more than 60% sensitivity and 72.22% specificity. To identify distinguishing TCR V-J signatures, a discovery cohort of about 100 patients was used, comprising 43 with Graves' ophthalmopathy and some 60 with stable Graves' hyperthyroidism. Prospective prediction of ophthalmopathy was tested in an independent validation cohort consisting of 18 hyperthyroidism patients and about 17 patients who later progressed to ophthalmopathy. The 100 discovery patients were randomly divided into training and test sets at a 7:3 ratio. Thyroid tissue and blood T-cell repertoires from several Graves' hyperthyroidism patients were also compared in the study. Following sampling, methimazole starting at 30 mg daily was given to hyperthyroidism patients, and high-dose intravenous methylprednisolone was given to ophthalmopathy patients. The libraries were constructed in a second round of multiplex PCR and then size-selected and purified. Sequencing of the libraries was done on an Illumina HiSeq2000 using paired-end 100 bp reads. SOAPnuke was used to process the raw data, throwing out any read that contained adapters or uncalled bases, had a mean Phred below 15, or lacked an exact constant-primer or identifier match. High-quality paired reads were merged using COPE v1.2.5, and each unique nucleotide sequence was defined as a clonotype. MiTCR v1.1 was used to align clonotypes to the IMGT TRBV, TRBD and TRBJ reference segments. Only V-J combinations with frequency above 0.0001, covering 99% to 99.2% of repertoires, were analysed. A TCS score was defined as the ratio between F50 (clonal expansion) and ExV (chaos), using BLOSUM62-based TCRdist between CDR3 peptides within each V-J. Welch's t-statistics and random forest reduced 514 V-J features to 13, which were used in a naive Bayes classifier (R e1071). Sample size was not statistically predetermined, and blinding of investigators to group allocation was not performed. The paper reports TCR Vbeta CDR3 sequencing of 135 peripheral blood samples: approximately 41 ophthalmopathy, roughly 80 hyperthyroidism and around 17 progressor patients.

The source was peripheral blood mononuclear cells (PBMCs), collected at new diagnosis, from a patient treated with antithyroid drugs. The chain was built from TRBV7-7 and TRBJ2-3; the D gene is possibly TRBD2, with 6 bases matching. This receptor was identified in a woman aged 25 to 39 with Graves disease. Donor details come from another sample of the same person, matched by shared clones. The DNA reads TGTGCTAGCAGCTTAACCGGGCGGGACACGCAGTATTTT. It translates to CASSLTGRDTQYF.